One and the same sample provided the 23 T cell receptor beta chains below, sequenced in a study of T-cell memory formation after mild COVID-19. TCRdb reprocessed the 5' RACE reads via MiXCR and lists one record per CDR3 protein. This table holds about 250,000 distinct CDR3 sequences, about a sixth found once. The sequencing sample was made of PBMCs or a T cell subset sorted from them (not recorded which). Receptor source: a man aged 18-30 years who had mild COVID-19 (a few samples of this study predate the infection). Cell type and time point are not known.

The genes are TRBV11-3 and TRBJ1-1, with TRBD1 identical over 9 bases. After removal of 8 bases from V and 1 base from J, the junction contained 8 bases not matched to a gene. The V gene's germline CDR1 is SGHNT and CDR2 YENEEA. The CDR3 runs to 15 residues. The CDR3 protein is CASGPGTGKNTEAFF. The CDR3 bases are TGTGCCAGCGGGCCCGGGACAGGGAAGAACACTGAAGCTTTCTTT.

The rearrangement joins TRBV6-6 to TRBJ1-6, with D perhaps matching TRBD1 (5 bases). This CDR3 region has 13 residues. V lost 6 bases to trimming and J lost 5 bases, with 8 bases between them. CDR1 MNHNY and CDR2 SVGAGI come from the germline V gene (reference sequence). The CDR3 nucleotides are TGTGCCAGCAGGCAGGGAGATAATTCACCCCTCCACTTT. Residues: CASRQGDNSPLHF.

In its sample, this clonotype was seen a few times. The rearrangement links TRBV5-5 to TRBJ2-7; D might be TRBD1 or TRBD2, each matching 5 bases. V lost 0 bases and J lost 4, with 14 bases in between. This CDR3 contains 15 residues. CDR1 is SGHKS and CDR2 is YYEKEE in the germline V gene (reference sequence). This CDR3 is CASSLAGAVAYEQYF. The CDR3, as DNA: TGTGCCAGCAGCTTGGCCGGGGCGGTTGCATACGAGCAGTACTTC.

This sequence joins TRBV7-8 and TRBJ1-2; possibly TRBD1 for D (5 bases). The CDR3 is 16 residues long. Germline assignment: CDR1 SGHVS and CDR2 FQNEAQ. The V gene lost 5 bases and the J gene lost 4 bases, with 20 bases spanning the gap. Here the CDR3 DNA reads TGTGCCAGCAGCGACCGGGACCCCTATTGGCGCTATGGCTACACCTTC. It is translated as CASSDRDPYWRYGYTF.

Ten or more counts support this clonotype. V usage is TRBV4-3 and J usage is TRBJ1-4; possibly TRBD1 for D (5 bases). CDR1 LGHNA and CDR2 YSLEER come from the germline V gene. The V gene lost 1 base and the J gene lost 6 bases, with 12 bases spanning the gap. The CDR3 loop spans 15 amino acids. CDR3 DNA: TGCGCCAGCAGCCAAGGAGGGGCAGGCGATGAAAAACTGTTTTTT. Protein: CASSQGGAGDEKLFF.

Here the CDR3 DNA reads TGTGCCAGCAGCCCCGGACCGCACAGGTTCGGAGGGGCAGAGACCCAGTACTTC. Translation: CASSPGPHRFGGAETQYF. The V call is TRBV5-5, the J call TRBJ2-5; maybe TRBD2 (6 bases). The CDR3 is 18 amino acids. Germline V lookup: CDR1 SGHKS, CDR2 YYEKEE (reference sequence). V lost 4 bases and J 4 bases, leaving 26 bases between the germline ends. The full variable domain, rest sourced from reference TRBV5-5 and TRBJ2-5, is DAGVTQSPTHLIKTRGQQVTLRCSPISGHKSVSWYQQVLGQGPQFIFQYYEKEERGRGNFPDRFSARQFPNYSSELNVNALLLGDSALYLCASSPGPHRFGGAETQYFGPGTRLLVL.

This clonotype was observed a few times. The V gene is TRBV28, the J gene TRBJ2-5; 7 bases map to TRBD1. Germline CDR1 and CDR2: MDHEN and SYDVKM. The V gene end was trimmed by 6 bases and the J gene end by 5 bases; junction bases not matched to a gene: 6. The CDR3 is made up of 13 amino acids. In DNA, the CDR3 is TGTGCCAGCAGGACAGGGACCCCGGAGACCCAGTACTTC. Protein: CASRTGTPETQYF.

This clonotype was detected a few times. The rearrangement uses TRBV7-2 and TRBJ2-2; a possible D gene is TRBD1 (6 bases). The CDR3 contains 15 residues. Germline loops: CDR1 SGHTA, CDR2 FQGNSA. V was shortened by 5 bases and J by 5 bases, with 15 bases between the two germline ends. For the CDR3, the DNA is TGTGCCAGCAGCCCGCAGTCGGGGACAACCGGGGAGCTGTTTTTT. This encodes CASSPQSGTTGELFF.

This clonotype was seen a handful of times. The gene calls are TRBV4-1 and TRBJ2-4, with a weak D call TRBD2 (7 bases). Trimming cost V 1 base and J 1 base, with 11 bases left between them. The CDR3 spans 16 residues. Germline V gene sequence: CDR1 MGHRA, CDR2 YSYEKL. The CDR3 sequence: CASSQVGGGAKNIQYF. CDR3 nucleotide sequence: TGCGCCAGCAGCCAAGTAGGCGGGGGCGCCAAAAACATTCAGTACTTC.

This chain joins TRBV6-5 and TRBJ1-1, with 8 nucleotides matching TRBD1. V shed 5 bases and J 4 bases; nucleotides not matched to a gene: 6. Germline V gene data show CDR1 as MNHEY and CDR2 as SVGAGI. The CDR3 is 14 amino acids. This chain's CDR3 is CASSAYRGGTEAFF. The CDR3 DNA follows: TGTGCCAGCAGTGCATACAGGGGGGGCACTGAAGCTTTCTTT.

This clonotype has just a few counts. The V gene is TRBV4-1, the J gene TRBJ2-3, with D tentatively TRBD2 (7 bases). The CDR3 is made up of 19 amino acids. CDR1 MGHRA and CDR2 YSYEKL come from the germline V gene. V gave up 2 bases and J gave up 0 bases, with 21 bases separating them. This CDR3 is CASSQIGGPGGVSTDTQYF. The CDR3 DNA reads as TGCGCCAGCAGCCAAATCGGGGGGCCGGGGGGAGTTAGCACAGATACGCAGTATTTT.

The genes are TRBV20-1 and TRBJ2-7, with 11 bases matching TRBD1. V gave up 1 base and J gave up 4 bases; unmatched junction bases: 6. The CDR3 is made up of 15 amino acids. The germline CDR1 and CDR2 sequences are DFQATT and SNEGSKA (reference sequence). CDR3 sequence (DNA): TGCAGTGCTAGAGGGACAGGGGGCTTCTTTTACGAGCAGTACTTC. The encoded protein is CSARGTGGFFYEQYF.

This clonotype was counted only a few times. The chain recombines TRBV4-3 with TRBJ2-3; D unclear. CDR1 and CDR2 from the germline V gene are LGHNA and YSLEER. The CDR3 is made up of 13 amino acids. V was clipped by 0 bases and J by 8 bases, with 9 bases between them. The CDR3 bases are TGCGCCAGCAGCCAAGAGCCAGCAGGTACGCAGTATTTT. It is translated as CASSQEPAGTQYF.

This clonotype has a handful of counts. This rearrangement joins TRBV6-2 or TRBV6-3 to TRBJ2-3, with D tentatively TRBD1 or TRBD2 (5 bases each). Germline V CDR1 and CDR2: MNHEY, SVGEGT. Trimming took 5 bases from V and 4 from J, leaving 22 bases between them. The CDR3 runs 17 residues. CDR3 region: CASSPLSRDLVSDTQYF. The CDR3 DNA is TGTGCCAGCAGTCCACTCTCCCGGGACCTGGTTTCAGATACGCAGTATTTT.

This rearrangement joins TRBV10-3 to TRBJ1-1; 9 bases match TRBD1. Germline V gene data show CDR1 as ENHRY and CDR2 as SYGVKD. The CDR3 loop spans 14 amino acids. V lost 11 bases and J lost 4; bases outside the gene matches: 11. The CDR3 loop reads CAVSSATGGTEAFF. Here the CDR3 DNA reads TGTGCCGTAAGTAGTGCGACAGGGGGCACTGAAGCTTTCTTT.

The chain links TRBV5-1 to TRBJ1-1; D gene uncertain. Germline values: CDR1 SGHRS, CDR2 YFSETQ. The CDR3 is 13 residues long. With 4 bases removed from V and 3 bases from J, the gap between germline ends came to 10 bases. This CDR3 is CASSPTRDTEAFF. The CDR3 DNA follows: TGCGCCAGCAGCCCAACTCGGGACACTGAAGCTTTCTTT.

This chain links TRBV7-9 with TRBJ1-6; weak D call: TRBD1 (6 bases). The CDR3 is made up of 16 amino acids. Germline CDR1 reads SEHNR; CDR2 reads FQNEAQ (reference sequence). V shed 8 bases and J shed 10 bases, with 24 bases lying between them. The CDR3: CASSGGGVQGGSPLHF. DNA for the CDR3: TGTGCCAGCTCCGGAGGGGGAGTCCAGGGTGGATCACCCCTCCACTTT. Using reference TRBV7-9 and TRBJ1-6 for the parts outside the CDR3, the full variable domain is DTGVSQNPRHKITKRGQNVTFRCDPISEHNRLYWYRQTLGQGPEFLTYFQNEAQLEKSRLLSDRFSAERPKGSFSTLEIQRTEQGDSAMYLCASSGGGVQGGSPLHFGNGTRLTVT.

This chain joins TRBV7-9 and TRBJ2-1, with D possibly TRBD2 on 5 matching bases. CDR1 and CDR2 from the germline V gene are SEHNR and FQNEAQ (reference sequence). The CDR3 loop spans 16 amino acids. With 1 base removed from V and 0 bases from J, the gap between germline ends came to 10 bases. The CDR3 DNA reads TGTGCCAGCAGCTTAGGACTATCCGCCTCCTACAATGAGCAGTTCTTC. Translating it yields CASSLGLSASYNEQFF.

The chain combines TRBV5-1 with TRBJ1-1; D is possibly TRBD1 (5 bases). The germline V gene encodes CDR1 SGHRS and CDR2 YFSETQ. The length of the CDR3 is 13 residues. V lost 1 base, J lost 7 bases, and 11 bases lay in between. The CDR3 protein is CASSLLGEDEAFF. DNA of the CDR3: TGCGCCAGCAGCTTGCTAGGGGAGGATGAAGCTTTCTTT.

There are many counts of this clonotype. The chain is built from TRBV5-1 and TRBJ2-1, with D tentatively TRBD2 (7 bases). Germline V CDR1 and CDR2: SGHRS, YFSETQ. The CDR3 extends over 15 amino acids. V gave up 4 bases and J gave up 9 bases, with 20 bases separating them. The CDR3 loop reads CASSPGQWGGGEQFF. The CDR3 nucleotides are TGCGCCAGCAGCCCCGGACAGTGGGGGGGTGGTGAGCAGTTCTTC. Variable domain in full (rest from reference TRBV5-1 and TRBJ2-1): KAGVTQTPRYLIKTRGQQVTLSCSPISGHRSVSWYQQTPGQGLQFLFEYFSETQRNKGNFPGRFSGRQFSNSRSEMNVSTLELGDSALYLCASSPGQWGGGEQFFGPGTRLTVL.

The chain employs TRBV4-1 and TRBJ1-1, with a weak D call TRBD1 (6 bases). The germline V gene encodes CDR1 MGHRA and CDR2 YSYEKL. The CDR3 contains 15 residues. Trimming cost V 2 bases and J 0 bases, with 10 bases left between them. CDR3 coding DNA: TGCGCCAGCAGCCAACCCAGGGGAATGAACACTGAAGCTTTCTTT. It translates to CASSQPRGMNTEAFF.

The rearrangement joins TRBV5-1 to TRBJ2-7; no clear D. The CDR3 has 14 amino acids. The V end lost 0 bases, the J end lost 4 bases, and 11 bases lay between the germline ends. Germline-derived CDR1 and CDR2 are SGHRS and YFSETQ. CDR3 region: CASSLEPQMYEQYF. The CDR3 DNA reads as TGCGCCAGCAGCTTGGAGCCCCAGATGTACGAGCAGTACTTC.

V is TRBV6-5 and J is TRBJ1-2, with no clear D. Trimming pared 0 bases from V and 8 bases from J, leaving 10 bases between. The V gene's germline CDR1 is MNHEY and CDR2 SVGAGI. This CDR3 spans 13 amino acids. DNA for the CDR3: TGTGCCAGCAGTTACTCGTTAACTGGCGGCTACACCTTC. Amino acid sequence: CASSYSLTGGYTF.